These T cell receptor beta chains were read from a single sample in a study of T cell changes during pregnancy in multiple sclerosis. Here immunoSEQ multiplex PCR was the method, and the copy in TCRdb shows in-frame clones only, minus some. The profile covers about 24,000 clones, with 75% to 90% appearing a single time and approximately 8% taken by the ten largest. The material was CD8+ T cells from peripheral blood mononuclear cells, obtained in the first trimester of pregnancy. These receptors were taken from a female donor in good health, enrolled as a control in a pregnancy study. Each CDR3 is given without its conserved first and last residue.

>TRBV9
ASSGRQSTDTQY
>TRBV7-2
ASKATAYQETQY
>TRBV13
ASSLWPSGGSYEQY
>TRBV4-1
ASSHEGPQY
>TRBV28
ASNPSGTGNPGELF
>TRBV7-8
ASSLGTTGMNTEAF
>TRBV4-3
ASTWAHKTNTEAF
>TRBV13
ASSLRQLKETQY
>TRBV7-9
ASSLGQGNTEAF
>TRBV28
ASSSPLTDTQY
>TRBV6-5
ASSYSPSGYTDTQY